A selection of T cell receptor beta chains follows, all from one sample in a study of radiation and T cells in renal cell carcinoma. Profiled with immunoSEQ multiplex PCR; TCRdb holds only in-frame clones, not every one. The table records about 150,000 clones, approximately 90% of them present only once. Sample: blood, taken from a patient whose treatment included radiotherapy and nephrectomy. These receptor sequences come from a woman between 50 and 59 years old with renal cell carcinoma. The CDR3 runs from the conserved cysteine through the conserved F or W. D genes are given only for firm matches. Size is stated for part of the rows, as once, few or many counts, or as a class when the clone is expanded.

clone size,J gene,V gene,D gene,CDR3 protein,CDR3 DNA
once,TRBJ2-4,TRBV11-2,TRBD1,CASSSPATGNIQYF,TGTGCCAGCAGCTCGCCAGCGACAGGGAACATTCAGTACTTC
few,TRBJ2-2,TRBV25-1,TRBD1,CASSPWGQRTGELFF,TGTGCCAGCAGTCCCTGGGGACAGAGAACCGGGGAGCTGTTTTTT
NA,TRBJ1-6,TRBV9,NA,CASSVAYRNSPLHF,TGTGCCAGCAGCGTAGCGTACAGGAATTCACCCCTCCACTTT
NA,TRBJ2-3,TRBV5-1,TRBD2,CASSLGLAGVADTQYF,TGCGCCAGCAGCTTAGGGCTAGCGGGGGTCGCAGATACGCAGTATTTT
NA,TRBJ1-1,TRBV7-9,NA,CASSAINIRDTEAFF,TGTGCCAGCAGCGCAATAAACATCCGGGACACTGAAGCTTTCTTT
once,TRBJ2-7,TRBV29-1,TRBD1,CSVEDGDRSYEQYF,TGCAGCGTTGAAGATGGGGACAGAAGCTACGAGCAGTACTTC
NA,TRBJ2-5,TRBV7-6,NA,CASSAGVRETQYF,TGTGCCAGCAGCGCAGGGGTGAGGGAGACCCAGTACTTC
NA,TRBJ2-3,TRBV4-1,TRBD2,CASSRAGTSGGVDTQYF,TGCGCCAGCAGCCGGGCCGGGACTAGCGGGGGGGTAGATACGCAGTATTTT
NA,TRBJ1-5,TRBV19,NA,CATGKEGNQPQHF,TGTGCCACTGGGAAGGAGGGGAACCAGCCCCAGCATTTT
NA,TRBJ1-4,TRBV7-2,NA,CASSFVGPATNEKLFF,TGTGCCAGCAGCTTTGTGGGGCCTGCAACTAATGAAAAACTGTTTTTT
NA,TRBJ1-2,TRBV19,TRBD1,CASSIQPQGGYGYTF,TGTGCCAGTAGTATCCAACCCCAGGGGGGCTATGGCTACACCTTC
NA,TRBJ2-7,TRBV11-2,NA,CASSVRWTESSYEQYF,TGTGCCAGCAGCGTACGCTGGACAGAAAGCTCCTACGAGCAGTACTTC
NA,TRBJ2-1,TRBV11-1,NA,CASSLEQFGEQFF,TGTGCCAGCAGCTTAGAACAGTTCGGTGAGCAGTTCTTC
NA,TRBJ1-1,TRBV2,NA,CASSERQLNTEAFF,TGTGCCAGCAGTGAAAGGCAGCTGAACACTGAAGCTTTCTTT
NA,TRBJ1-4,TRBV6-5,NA,CASRGFGSINEKLFF,TGTGCCAGCAGGGGGTTTGGTTCTATTAATGAAAAACTGTTTTTT
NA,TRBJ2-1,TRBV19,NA,CASSTPPGRLSYNEQFF,TGTGCCAGTAGTACCCCCCCGGGACGGCTCTCCTACAATGAGCAGTTCTTC
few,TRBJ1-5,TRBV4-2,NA,CASSQDENSNQPQHF,TGTGCCAGCAGCCAAGATGAGAATAGCAATCAGCCCCAGCATTTT
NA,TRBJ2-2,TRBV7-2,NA,CASSSMGARTGELFF,TGTGCCAGCAGCTCAATGGGGGCTCGCACCGGGGAGCTGTTTTTT
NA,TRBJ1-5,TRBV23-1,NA,CASSLTRGGDQPQHF,TGCGCCAGCAGCTTAACCAGAGGGGGAGATCAGCCCCAGCATTTT
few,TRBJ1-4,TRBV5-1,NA,CASSLGLWEEKLFF,TGCGCCAGCAGCTTGGGCCTATGGGAGGAAAAACTGTTTTTT
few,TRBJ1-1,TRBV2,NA,CASSPGLPSPEAFF,TGTGCCAGCAGTCCGGGACTACCTTCGCCTGAAGCTTTCTTT
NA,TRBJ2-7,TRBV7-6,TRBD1,CASSYTYRGEQYF,TGTGCCAGCAGCTACACTTACAGGGGCGAGCAGTACTTC
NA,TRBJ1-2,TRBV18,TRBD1,CASSPIESGQASLYFNYGYTF,TGTGCCAGCTCACCAATAGAATCGGGACAGGCCTCGCTATATTTTAACTATGGCTACACCTTC
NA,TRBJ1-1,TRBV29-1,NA,CSVSYTMNTEAFF,TGCAGCGTTTCATACACGATGAACACTGAAGCTTTCTTT
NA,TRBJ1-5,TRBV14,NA,CASSQGGDQPQHF,TGTGCCAGCAGCCAAGGGGGGGATCAGCCCCAGCATTTT
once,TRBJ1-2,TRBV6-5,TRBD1,CASSKQGRYPYGYTF,TGTGCCAGCAGTAAACAGGGGCGCTATCCCTATGGCTACACCTTC
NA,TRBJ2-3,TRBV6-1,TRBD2,CASSGKRGGASRSTDTQYF,TGTGCCAGCAGTGGGAAGCGGGGGGGCGCGTCACGTTCGACAGATACGCAGTATTTT
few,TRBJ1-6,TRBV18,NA,CASSPRSSSYNSPLHF,TGTGCCAGCTCACCAAGGTCATCCTCCTATAATTCACCCCTCCACTTT
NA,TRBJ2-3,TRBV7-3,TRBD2,CASSLGASGGTDTQYF,TGTGCCAGCAGCTTAGGGGCTAGCGGTGGCACAGATACGCAGTATTTT
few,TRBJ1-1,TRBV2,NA,CASEGDTNTEAFF,TGTGCCAGCGAAGGGGACACTAACACTGAAGCTTTCTTT
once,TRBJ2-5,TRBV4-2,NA,CASSQEWTKRETQYF,TGTGCCAGCAGCCAGGAATGGACTAAGAGGGAGACCCAGTACTTC
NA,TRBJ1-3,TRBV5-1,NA,CASSLDSISGNTIYF,TGCGCCAGCAGCTTGGACAGCATCTCTGGAAACACCATATATTTT
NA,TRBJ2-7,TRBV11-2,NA,CASSLEDGFGEQYF,TGTGCCAGCAGCTTAGAGGACGGTTTTGGCGAGCAGTACTTC
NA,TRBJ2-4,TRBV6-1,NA,CASSDFSSAGGYF,TGTGCCAGCAGTGATTTCTCATCCGCAGGAGGGTACTTC
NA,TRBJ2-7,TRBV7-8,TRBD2,CASSAREGLTNYEQYF,TGTGCCAGCAGCGCAAGGGAGGGGTTGACCAACTACGAGCAGTACTTC
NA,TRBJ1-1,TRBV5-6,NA,CASSLTRGGSAFF,TGTGCCAGCAGCTTGACGAGGGGGGGCTCGGCTTTCTTT
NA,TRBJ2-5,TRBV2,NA,CASSENRQIETQYF,TGTGCCAGCAGTGAAAATCGACAGATCGAGACCCAGTACTTC